These 24 T cell receptor beta chains share one sample of origin, sequenced in a study of T cell changes during pregnancy in multiple sclerosis. This table comes from immunoSEQ multiplex PCR, and its TCRdb copy is limited to in-frame clones, with some not included. The repertoire has 80,000 to 95,000 clones, approximately 92% of them found once; the top ten carry about 1.3%. The input for sequencing was peripheral blood, taken in the third trimester of pregnancy. These TCRs come from a female donor in good health, enrolled as a control in a pregnancy study.

The rearrangement joins TRBV4-2 to TRBJ1-4; D is unclear. This CDR3 spans 15 amino acids. Germline V gene data show CDR1 as LGHNA and CDR2 as YNFKEQ. V was cut by 2 bases and J by 5 bases, with 12 bases left in between. CDR3 coding DNA: TGTGCCAGCAGCCAAAGTCTTTCAGAAAATGAAAAACTGTTTTTT. Amino acid sequence: CASSQSLSENEKLFF.

The chain couples TRBV11-3 to TRBJ2-5; 8 nucleotides match TRBD2. V lost 1 base to trimming and J lost 2 bases; unmatched junction nucleotides: 3. Germline V gene data show CDR1 as SGHNT and CDR2 as YENEEA. This CDR3 is built from 15 residues. In DNA, the CDR3 is TGTGCCAGCAGCTTAGGGGCTAGCGGGCAAGAGACCCAGTACTTC. Protein sequence: CASSLGASGQETQYF.

The chain carries TRBV19 and TRBJ2-3; TRBD1 aligns across 8 bases. The junction had 1 base not matched to a gene; V was cut back by 4 bases and J by 4 bases. CDR1 is LNHDA and CDR2 is SQIVND in the germline V gene (reference sequence). This CDR3 region has 13 residues. The CDR3 reads CASSTQGADTQYF. The CDR3 nucleotides are TGTGCCAGTAGTACACAGGGGGCAGATACGCAGTATTTT.

This chain uses TRBV11-2 with TRBJ1-3; D ambiguous. The CDR3 consists of 13 residues. Germline assignment: CDR1 SGHAT and CDR2 FQNNGV. Trimming shortened V by 5 bases and J by 3 bases, and 8 bases separated the two germline ends. This CDR3 is CASSPRSGNTIYF. CDR3 DNA sequence: TGTGCCAGCAGCCCCCGGAGTGGAAACACCATATATTTT.

The chain recombines TRBV18 with TRBJ2-5, with TRBD1 matching 9 bases. Trimming cost V 3 bases and J 4 bases; bases outside gene matches: 9. This CDR3 spans 16 amino acids. Germline assignment: CDR1 KGHSH and CDR2 LQKENI. CDR3 loop: CASSPQGTGRGETQYF. Here the CDR3 DNA reads TGTGCCAGCTCACCCCAAGGGACAGGGCGTGGAGAGACCCAGTACTTC.

This rearrangement joins TRBV2 to TRBJ2-2; D uncertain. The CDR3 length is 14 residues. The germline gives CDR1 SNHLY, CDR2 FYNNEI. The ends were cut back, 2 bases at V and 6 bases at J, with 10 bases in the middle. The CDR3 nucleotides read TGTGCCAGCAGTGAAACTACCTTGCCCGGGGAGCTGTTTTTT. Amino acid sequence: CASSETTLPGELFF. The whole variable domain, filled in from reference TRBV2 and TRBJ2-2, reads EPEVTQTPSHQVTQMGQEVILRCVPISNHLYFYWYRQILGQKVEFLVSFYNNEISEKSEIFDDQFSVERPDGSNFTLKIRSTKLEDSAMYFCASSETTLPGELFFGEGSRLTVL.

The rearrangement joins TRBV7-2 to TRBJ2-1, with TRBD1 matching over 7 bases. Losses at the gene ends were 3 bases for V and 3 bases for J; bases not matched to a gene: 2. Germline CDR1 is SGHTA and CDR2 is FQGNSA. This CDR3 spans 14 amino acids. CDR3 protein: CASSLGQSYNEQFF. The CDR3 nucleotides are TGTGCCAGCAGCTTGGGACAGAGCTACAATGAGCAGTTCTTC.

This rearrangement joins TRBV6-6 to TRBJ2-7, with 8 positions matching TRBD1. The germline V gene encodes CDR1 MNHNY and CDR2 SVGAGI (reference sequence). The trim removed 4 bases at V and 2 bases at J, leaving 4 bases unmatched. The CDR3 loop spans 14 amino acids. DNA for the CDR3: TGTGCCAGCAGTTCCGGGACAGGAACCTACGAGCAGTACTTC. This codes for CASSSGTGTYEQYF.

The V and J genes are TRBV28 and TRBJ2-1, with TRBD1 as a possible D gene (6 bases). V was trimmed by 5 bases and J by 3 bases, leaving 14 bases between them. The germline V gene encodes CDR1 MDHEN and CDR2 SYDVKM. This CDR3 has 15 amino acids. DNA of the CDR3: TGTGCCAGCAGTATCATACGGGACAACTACAATGAGCAGTTCTTC. Translation: CASSIIRDNYNEQFF. The full variable domain, its missing parts supplied by reference TRBV28 and TRBJ2-1, is DVKVTQSSRYLVKRTGEKVFLECVQDMDHENMFWYRQDPGLGLRLIYFSYDVKMKEKGDIPEGYSVSREKKERFSLILESASTNQTSMYLCASSIIRDNYNEQFFGPGTRLTVL.

The rearrangement joins TRBV30 to TRBJ1-1; 9 nucleotides agree with TRBD1. CDR1 and CDR2 (germline): GTSNPN, SVGIG (reference sequence). J was trimmed by 1 base and V by 5 bases; bases with no gene match: 5. This CDR3 contains 14 residues. CDR3: CAWARTGANTEAFF. DNA of the CDR3: TGTGCCTGGGCGAGGACAGGGGCGAACACTGAAGCTTTCTTT.

This sequence joins TRBV6-1 and TRBJ2-5, with a possible D match to TRBD1 (6 bases). V dropped 4 bases and J dropped 1 base, with 13 bases sitting between them. The CDR3 totals 15 residues. The germline V gene encodes CDR1 MNHNS and CDR2 SASEGT. The CDR3 protein is CASSVPQGPQETQYF. In nucleotides, the CDR3 is TGTGCCAGCAGTGTACCACAGGGACCCCAAGAGACCCAGTACTTC.

This clone showed up just once. V usage is TRBV28 and J usage is TRBJ2-7; 7 bases fit TRBD1. This CDR3 is built from 14 residues. The junction had 7 bases not matched to a gene; V was cut back by 3 bases and J by 5 bases. The V gene's germline CDR1 is MDHEN and CDR2 SYDVKM. This CDR3 reads CASSLDRRPNEQYF. In nucleotides, the CDR3 is TGTGCCAGCAGTTTGGACAGGCGGCCCAACGAGCAGTACTTC.

This chain links TRBV11-1 with TRBJ2-4; 7 bases match TRBD2. The CDR3 length is 16 residues. With V trimmed by 0 bases and J by 8 bases, 10 bases remained unmatched. Per germline, CDR1 SGHAT and CDR2 FQDESV (reference sequence). The CDR3 nucleotides read TGTGCCAGCAGCTTAGCATCGGGCGGGAGTGGTGACATTCAGTACTTC. Translation: CASSLASGGSGDIQYF. Full variable domain (missing parts from reference TRBV11-1 and TRBJ2-4): EAEVAQSPRYKITEKSQAVAFWCDPISGHATLYWYRQILGQGPELLVQFQDESVVDDSQLPKDRFSAERLKGVDSTLKIQPAELGDSAMYLCASSLASGGSGDIQYFGAGTRLSVL.

This chain uses TRBV5-1 with TRBJ2-1; 9 bases line up with TRBD2. Trimming at V came to 0 bases and at J to 9 bases, leaving 7 bases not matched to a gene. The CDR3 is 15 amino acids. Germline V CDR1 and CDR2: SGHRS, YFSETQ. CDR3 amino acids: CASSLDSGRYAEQFF. The DNA for the CDR3 is TGCGCCAGCAGCTTGGACAGCGGGAGGTATGCTGAGCAGTTCTTC.

V and J are TRBV29-1 and TRBJ2-3; 7 bases match TRBD1. The junction had 6 bases not matched to a gene; V was cut back by 6 bases and J by 6 bases. The length of the CDR3 is 12 residues. The germline V gene encodes CDR1 SQVTM and CDR2 ANQGSEA. The CDR3 spells CSVWTGSDTQYF. CDR3 sequence (DNA): TGCAGCGTCTGGACAGGATCCGATACGCAGTATTTT.

The gene calls are TRBV7-2 and TRBJ2-7; TRBD2 matches at 8 bases. Germline CDR1 and CDR2: SGHTA and FQGNSA. V was clipped by 5 bases and J by 1 base; unmatched bases: 4. The CDR3 consists of 14 residues. The chain's CDR3 is CASSPGLGSYEQYF. The CDR3 DNA sequence: TGTGCCAGCAGCCCGGGACTAGGGTCCTACGAGCAGTACTTC.

The gene calls are TRBV7-9 and TRBJ2-7; D might be TRBD1 (5 bases). Trimming pared 5 bases from V and 4 bases from J, leaving 9 bases between. The CDR3 extends over 12 amino acids. Germline V gives CDR1 SEHNR, CDR2 FQNEAQ (reference sequence). CDR3: CASSTTVYEQYF. The DNA for the CDR3 is TGTGCCAGCAGCACGACAGTTTACGAGCAGTACTTC.

The chain couples TRBV5-1 to TRBJ2-7, with D perhaps matching TRBD2 (6 bases). CDR1 and CDR2 from the germline V gene are SGHRS and YFSETQ. Trimming shortened V by 5 bases and J by 7 bases, and 16 bases separated the two germline ends. The CDR3 length is 13 residues. The CDR3 nucleotides read TGCGCCAGCAGGGGGGGAGTCATAGGGGAGCAGTACTTC. Protein sequence: CASRGGVIGEQYF. Looking up the rest from reference TRBV5-1 and TRBJ2-7 gives the full variable domain: KAGVTQTPRYLIKTRGQQVTLSCSPISGHRSVSWYQQTPGQGLQFLFEYFSETQRNKGNFPGRFSGRQFSNSRSEMNVSTLELGDSALYLCASRGGVIGEQYFGPGTRLTVT.

V is TRBV7-2 and J is TRBJ2-1, with TRBD2 identical over 7 bases. Germline V gives CDR1 SGHTA, CDR2 FQGNSA. J was trimmed by 4 bases and V by 2 bases; bases with no gene match: 2. CDR3 length: 14 residues. The CDR3 spells CASSLRLAYNEQFF. In nucleotides, the CDR3 is TGTGCCAGCAGCTTAAGACTAGCTTACAATGAGCAGTTCTTC. The variable domain in full, with the rest retrieved from reference TRBV7-2 and TRBJ2-1, is GAGVSQSPSNKVTEKGKDVELRCDPISGHTALYWYRQSLGQGLEFLIYFQGNSAPDKSGLPSDRFSAERTGGSVSTLTIQRTQQEDSAVYLCASSLRLAYNEQFFGPGTRLTVL.

The rearrangement uses TRBV5-1 and TRBJ2-3, with 12 bases fitting TRBD1. The V segment lost 0 bases and the J segment 4 bases; nucleotides outside the gene matches: 3. Germline CDR1 and CDR2: SGHRS and YFSETQ. This CDR3 region has 16 residues. The CDR3 DNA sequence: TGCGCCAGCAGCTTGGGGGGACAGGGGGCATCAGATACGCAGTATTTT. It codes for CASSLGGQGASDTQYF. Looking up the rest from reference TRBV5-1 and TRBJ2-3 gives the full variable domain: KAGVTQTPRYLIKTRGQQVTLSCSPISGHRSVSWYQQTPGQGLQFLFEYFSETQRNKGNFPGRFSGRQFSNSRSEMNVSTLELGDSALYLCASSLGGQGASDTQYFGPGTRLTVL.

The chain couples TRBV28 to TRBJ2-1; 7 nucleotides match TRBD1. Looked up from germline, CDR1 is MDHEN and CDR2 is SYDVKM. V lost 5 bases and J lost 0; bases outside the gene matches: 10. This CDR3 has 17 residues. CDR3 protein: CASSTMVGDSSYNEQFF. Here the CDR3 DNA reads TGTGCCAGCAGTACCATGGTAGGGGACAGCTCCTACAATGAGCAGTTCTTC.

V is TRBV28 and J is TRBJ2-3, with a weak D call TRBD1 (6 bases). V was clipped by 2 bases and J by 1 base, with 16 bases between them. The CDR3 consists of 17 residues. Germline V lookup: CDR1 MDHEN, CDR2 SYDVKM. CDR3 loop: CASSLGLGKGGTDTQYF. The CDR3 nucleotides are TGTGCCAGCAGTTTAGGGTTGGGAAAGGGGGGCACAGATACGCAGTATTTT.

This chain joins TRBV27 and TRBJ2-7; 10 bases map to TRBD1. V trimming: 4 bases; J trimming: 5 bases; junction bases outside the gene matches: 11. Germline CDR1 and CDR2: MNHEY and SMNVEV (reference sequence). This CDR3 is 16 amino acids long. CDR3 sequence: CASSSGGGTGDHEQYF. CDR3 DNA: TGTGCCAGCAGTTCCGGGGGGGGGACAGGGGACCACGAGCAGTACTTC.

The CDR3 nucleotides are TGTGCCATCAGCTCTGACAGTCCCTCATACTATGGCTACACCTTC. As protein: CAISSDSPSYYGYTF. The chain recombines TRBV10-3 with TRBJ1-2; maybe TRBD1 (5 bases). This CDR3 comprises 15 residues. Trimming took off 6 bases at V and 3 bases at J, with 17 bases between the two ends. Germline values: CDR1 ENHRY, CDR2 SYGVKD.